What follows are 9 T cell receptor beta chains derived from one specimen sequenced in a study of blood T cell repertoires in COVID-19. Sequencing was performed with immunoSEQ multiplex PCR; in TCRdb, only in-frame clones are kept and a portion is missing. The sample carries 75,000 to 80,000 clones, roughly 90% recorded once. Sequencing used peripheral blood. All receptors derive from a human donor in a cohort sampled during active COVID-19.

The rearrangement links TRBV9 to TRBJ2-5; TRBD2 matches at 9 bases. The ends lost 3 bases at V and 5 bases at J; junction bases unmatched: 8. In germline, CDR1 is SGDLS, CDR2 YYNGEE. There are 15 residues in the CDR3. The CDR3 nucleotides read TGTGCCAGCAGCGGTAGCGGGAGTAAGACGGAGACCCAGTACTTC. Translation gives CASSGSGSKTETQYF.

The rearrangement joins TRBV5-1 to TRBJ1-1; D remains ambiguous. Germline values: CDR1 SGHRS, CDR2 YFSETQ. This CDR3 is built from 12 residues. The ends were cut back, 0 bases at V and 8 bases at J, with 8 bases in the middle. The CDR3 is CASSLDRQEAFF. CDR3 DNA sequence: TGCGCCAGCAGCTTGGATCGACAAGAAGCTTTCTTT.

The V and J genes are TRBV18 and TRBJ1-4, with no clear D. The CDR3 contains 15 residues. Deletions cut 3 bases from V and 1 base from J, with 9 bases between. Germline CDR1 KGHSH, CDR2 LQKENI. The CDR3 is CASSPTGLTNEKLFF. CDR3 sequence (DNA): TGTGCCAGCTCACCTACGGGGTTAACTAATGAAAAACTGTTTTTT.

V is TRBV9 and J is TRBJ1-3; no firm D call. V shed 4 bases and J shed 4 bases, with 12 bases lying between them. The length of the CDR3 is 14 residues. Germline CDR1 and CDR2: SGDLS and YYNGEE. The CDR3 loop is CASSFEVTGNTIYF. The CDR3 coding sequence is TGTGCCAGCAGCTTCGAGGTGACGGGAAACACCATATATTTT.

The chain joins TRBV4-2 to TRBJ2-7; TRBD2 matches 7 bases. The CDR3 consists of 16 residues. Per germline, CDR1 LGHNA and CDR2 YNFKEQ. The V gene end was trimmed by 0 bases and the J gene end by 2 bases; junction bases not matched to a gene: 7. The CDR3 region is CASSQDLGRGTYEQYF. The CDR3 DNA sequence: TGTGCCAGCAGCCAAGATCTTGGGCGGGGGACCTACGAGCAGTACTTC.

The chain has TRBV4-3 and TRBJ1-2, with D possibly matching TRBD1 (6 bases). The CDR3 covers 13 residues. Looked up from germline, CDR1 is LGHNA and CDR2 is YSLEER. The V gene lost 2 bases and the J gene lost 9 bases, with 13 bases spanning the gap. CDR3 residues: CASSQYDRRSYTF. CDR3 DNA sequence: TGCGCCAGCAGCCAATACGACAGGAGAAGCTACACCTTC.

This clone appeared a few times. V is TRBV28 and J is TRBJ2-2, with 13 nucleotides matching TRBD2. Germline V gives CDR1 MDHEN, CDR2 SYDVKM. The CDR3 is made up of 19 amino acids. V dropped 2 bases and J dropped 6; count of bases not matched to a gene: 12. The CDR3 region has the DNA TGTGCCAGCAGTTTAGCGGACAGGGGACTAGCGGGGTTTCCCGGGGAGCTGTTTTTT. Its translation is CASSLADRGLAGFPGELFF.

This clone occurred a few times. The rearrangement joins TRBV12-5 to TRBJ2-3, with 8 bases matching TRBD2. The CDR3 has 15 residues. The ends lost 4 bases at V and 4 bases at J; junction bases unmatched: 7. Per germline, CDR1 LGHNT and CDR2 FRNRAP. CDR3 amino acids: CASGSETSASDTQYF. CDR3 sequence (DNA): TGTGCTAGTGGTTCCGAGACTAGCGCCTCAGATACGCAGTATTTT.

The genes are TRBV19 and TRBJ2-2; 11 nucleotides align to TRBD2. CDR1 is LNHDA and CDR2 is SQIVND in the germline V gene (reference sequence). The trim removed 4 bases at V and 4 bases at J, leaving 11 bases unmatched. The length of the CDR3 is 18 residues. Here the CDR3 DNA reads TGTGCCAGTAGTACGTCTAGCGGGGGGCGATGGGGCACCGGGGAGCTGTTTTTT. Its protein is CASSTSSGGRWGTGELFF.